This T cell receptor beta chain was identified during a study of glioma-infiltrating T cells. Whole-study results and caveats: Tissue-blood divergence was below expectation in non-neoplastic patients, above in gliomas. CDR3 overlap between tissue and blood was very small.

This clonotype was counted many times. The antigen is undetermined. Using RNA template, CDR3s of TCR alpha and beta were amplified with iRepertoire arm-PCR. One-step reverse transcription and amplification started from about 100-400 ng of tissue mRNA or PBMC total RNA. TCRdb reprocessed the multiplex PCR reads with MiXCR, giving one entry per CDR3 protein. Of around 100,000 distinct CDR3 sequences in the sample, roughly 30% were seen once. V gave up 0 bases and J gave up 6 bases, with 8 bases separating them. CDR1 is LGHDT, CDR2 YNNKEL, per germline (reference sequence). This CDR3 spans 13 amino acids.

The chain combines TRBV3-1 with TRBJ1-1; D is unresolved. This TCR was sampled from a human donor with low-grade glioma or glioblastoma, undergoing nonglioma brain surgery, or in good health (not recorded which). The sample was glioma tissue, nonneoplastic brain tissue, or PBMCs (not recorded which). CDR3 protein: CASSQDQLSEAFF. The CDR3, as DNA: TGTGCCAGCAGCCAAGATCAGCTATCTGAAGCTTTCTTT. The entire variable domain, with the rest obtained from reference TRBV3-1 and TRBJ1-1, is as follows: DTAVSQTPKYLVTQMGNDKSIKCEQNLGHDTMYWYKQDSKKFLKIMFSYNNKELIINETVPNRFSPKSPDKAHLNLHINSLELGDSAVYFCASSQDQLSEAFFGQGTRLTVV.